Included here is one T cell receptor beta chain sequence, with context. These data originate in a study of blood T cell repertoires in COVID-19. For the study at large: The origin of the acute and convalescent COVID-19 samples was the United States, Italy and Spain.

Measured with immunoSEQ multiplex PCR; TCRdb has only the in-frame clones, and not every one. The sample lists 110,000 or so clones, about 85% occurring once. V shed 2 bases, J shed 0 bases, and the junction held 7 bases outside the gene matches. CDR1 and CDR2 (germline): SGHVS, FQNEAQ. The CDR3 length is 17 residues. The sample comprised peripheral blood. This clonotype was sampled from a woman aged 55 to 70 with COVID-19, enrolled during active disease. This chain connects TRBV7-8 to TRBJ1-2; 9 bases fit TRBD1. CDR3 DNA sequence: TGTGCCAGCAGCTTAAGGGGACAGGGCACACCTAACTATGGCTACACCTTC. This gives the protein CASSLRGQGTPNYGYTF.